The source of this TCR beta chain is a study of blood T cell repertoires in COVID-19. About the study: The samples span acute and convalescent COVID-19 from the United States, Italy and Spain. T cells, B-cell-depleted T cells, or PBMCs provided the cDNA or gDNA that served as material.

The germline V gene has CDR1 MNHEY and CDR2 SVGAGI. Trimming pared 7 bases from V and 0 bases from J, leaving 12 bases between. There are 14 residues in the CDR3. In the source study's methods: Using reference gene primer amplification, nucleated cell counts were estimated. Sequencing used immunoSEQ multiplex PCR; TCRdb keeps in-frame clones, though not all of them. The D gene and trimming were derived from the DNA, and the V and J assignments and clone size from that table. Of 90,000 to 100,000 clones listed, approximately 89% are singletons. Material: peripheral blood. The receptor was isolated from a man in his fifties with acute or convalescent COVID-19. This chain uses TRBV6-5 with TRBJ1-1; D is unclear. The CDR3 coding sequence is TGTGCCAGCAAGAGGGATCCCATGAACACTGAAGCTTTCTTT. It specifies CASKRDPMNTEAFF.